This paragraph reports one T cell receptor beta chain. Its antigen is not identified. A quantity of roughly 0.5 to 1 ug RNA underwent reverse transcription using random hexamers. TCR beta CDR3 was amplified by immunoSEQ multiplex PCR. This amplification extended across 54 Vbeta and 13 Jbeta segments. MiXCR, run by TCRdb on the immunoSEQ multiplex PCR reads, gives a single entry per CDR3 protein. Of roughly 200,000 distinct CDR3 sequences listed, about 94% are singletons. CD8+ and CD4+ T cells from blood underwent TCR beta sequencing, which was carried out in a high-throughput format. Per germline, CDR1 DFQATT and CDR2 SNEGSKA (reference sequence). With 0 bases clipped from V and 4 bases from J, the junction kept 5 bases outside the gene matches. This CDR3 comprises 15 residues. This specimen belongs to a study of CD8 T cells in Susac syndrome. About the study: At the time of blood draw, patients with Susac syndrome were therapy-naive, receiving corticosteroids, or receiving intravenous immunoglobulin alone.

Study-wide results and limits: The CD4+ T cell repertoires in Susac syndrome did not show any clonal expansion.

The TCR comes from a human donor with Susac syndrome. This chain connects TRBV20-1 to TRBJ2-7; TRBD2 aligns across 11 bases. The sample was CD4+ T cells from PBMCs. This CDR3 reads CSARDRLAGGYEQYF. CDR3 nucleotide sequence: TGCAGTGCTAGAGATCGGCTAGCGGGGGGTTACGAGCAGTACTTC.